This TCR beta chain was found in a study of T cells after posttransplantation cyclophosphamide. Study outcomes and limitations: Blood and skin or GI T cell repertoires showed limited TRB overlap.

Assay used: immunoSEQ multiplex PCR; TCRdb lists only in-frame clones, some missing. The table shows some 64,000 clones, with 93% occurring only once. This CDR3 comprises 13 residues. Per germline, CDR1 MNHEY and CDR2 SVGAGI. Trimming took off 5 bases at V and 2 bases at J, with 9 bases between the two ends. A word on this clone: The antigen is not known.

Sequencing was carried out using PBMCs. The rearrangement links TRBV6-5 to TRBJ1-2, with D unresolved. The receptor comes from a woman in her 30s in good health and a related stem cell transplant donor. The CDR3 sequence is CASSRTENYGYTF. The CDR3 region has the DNA TGTGCCAGCAGTCGGACGGAGAACTATGGCTACACCTTC.